These 21 T cell receptor beta chains came from one sample sequenced in a study of a mutant IDH1 vaccine in newly diagnosed glioma. Time point defined: baseline, week 1 (first vaccination visit). Documented treatment: pre-vaccination baseline after standard-of-care therapy. Data came from immunoSEQ multiplex PCR; TCRdb stores just in-frame clones and leaves some out. In the table there are some 95,000 clones, roughly 75% of which are singletons. The source was PBMCs, collected from a glioma patient treated with radiotherapy, temozolomide or both. These receptors came from a man aged 40-50 years with glioma.

Here the CDR3 reads CAIRRPDSPAYEQYF. The CDR3 nucleotides are TGTGCCATCAGAAGACCGGACAGCCCTGCCTACGAGCAGTACTTC. The J gene is TRBJ2-7, the V gene TRBV10-3; tentative D call: TRBD1 (6 bases). CDR1 and CDR2 from the germline V gene are ENHRY and SYGVKD. Trimming removed 6 bases from V and 2 bases from J, with 17 bases in between. The CDR3 extends over 15 amino acids.

This rearrangement joins TRBV7-8 to TRBJ2-7; TRBD1 agrees at 8 bases. The CDR3 sequence is 13 residues long. Germline V gives CDR1 SGHVS, CDR2 FQNEAQ. V shed 5 bases, J shed 4 bases, and the junction held 4 bases outside the gene matches. The CDR3 sequence: CASSPGGRYEQYF. The DNA for the CDR3 is TGTGCCAGCAGCCCAGGGGGCCGGTACGAGCAGTACTTC.

This chain joins TRBV10-3 and TRBJ2-1; no clear D gene. The germline V gene has CDR1 ENHRY and CDR2 SYGVKD. V lost 3 bases, J lost 4 bases, and 16 bases lay in between. This CDR3 has 16 residues. This chain's CDR3 is CAISDSSGQLYNEQFF. Here the CDR3 DNA reads TGTGCCATCAGTGACTCCTCTGGGCAGCTGTACAATGAGCAGTTCTTC.

The chain links TRBV7-8 to TRBJ1-4; D gene unclear. CDR3 length: 15 residues. The germline V and J ends were trimmed by 1 base and 0 bases, with 6 bases remaining between them. CDR1 SGHVS and CDR2 FQNEAQ come from the germline V gene. CDR3 residues: CASSLGVTTNEKLFF. The CDR3 DNA reads TGTGCCAGCAGCTTAGGAGTTACAACTAATGAAAAACTGTTTTTT.

This clone showed up just a few times. An end of the junction differs from the germline gene, which may be a read error. The chain has TRBV6-6 and TRBJ1-4; TRBD1 agrees at 10 bases. CDR1 MNHNY and CDR2 SVGAGI come from the germline V gene (reference sequence). The length of the CDR3 is 11 residues. The DNA for the CDR3 is TGTGCCAGCACTCAGACAGGGGGCAAACCTTTT. This codes for CASTQTGGKPF.

V gene TRBV19 combines with J gene TRBJ2-1; 7 bases map to TRBD2. This CDR3 contains 13 residues. The germline CDR1 and CDR2 sequences are LNHDA and SQIVND (reference sequence). J gave up 11 bases and V 6 bases, and 10 bases lay outside the gene matches. The CDR3 here is CASSRGERGKQFF. CDR3 nucleotides: TGTGCCAGTAGCCGTGGGGAGCGGGGAAAGCAGTTCTTC.

This clone was seen only once. One junction end does not reproduce the germline sequence, and a read error may be involved. The V and J genes are TRBV11-3 and TRBJ2-2, with 15 nucleotides matching TRBD2. The CDR3 loop spans 15 amino acids. Germline V lookup: CDR1 SGHNT, CDR2 YENEEA. The CDR3 spells CAGSGTSGRSGELFF. CDR3 sequence (DNA): TGTGCCGGCAGCGGGACTAGCGGGAGGTCCGGGGAGCTGTTTTTT.

This clone was seen only a few times. This rearrangement joins TRBV7-9 to TRBJ1-2, with D possibly TRBD1 on 5 matching bases. There are 13 residues in the CDR3. CDR1 is SEHNR and CDR2 is FQNEAQ in the germline V gene (reference sequence). With 3 bases removed from V and 6 bases from J, the gap between germline ends came to 11 bases. As DNA, the CDR3 is TGTGCCAGCAGCTTGACGGGGACCGATGGCTACACCTTC. This codes for CASSLTGTDGYTF.

This chain links TRBV28 with TRBJ2-7; 9 bases match TRBD2. Germline values: CDR1 MDHEN, CDR2 SYDVKM. The junction had 4 bases not matched to a gene; V was cut back by 10 bases and J by 9 bases. The length of the CDR3 is 10 residues. This CDR3 reads CATRRGGQYF. For the CDR3, the DNA is TGTGCCACCCGGCGGGGGGGGCAGTACTTC.

V gene TRBV29-1 combines with J gene TRBJ2-7; TRBD1 is a possible D gene (6 bases). The V gene lost 5 bases and the J gene lost 0 bases, with 11 bases spanning the gap. The CDR3 loop spans 13 amino acids. Germline-derived CDR1 and CDR2 are SQVTM and ANQGSEA. The CDR3: CSVRDTFSYEQYF. The CDR3 DNA follows: TGCAGCGTTCGGGACACTTTCTCCTACGAGCAGTACTTC.

This clone was seen just once. The V and J genes are TRBV7-2 and TRBJ2-3; the D gene is possibly TRBD1 (6 bases). Trimming pared 1 base from V and 1 base from J, leaving 12 bases between. The germline gives CDR1 SGHTA, CDR2 FQGNSA. This CDR3 comprises 16 residues. The CDR3 nucleotides are TGTGCCAGCAGCTTAGTAAGGGACAATTGCACAGATACGCAGTATTTT. This sequence encodes CASSLVRDNCTDTQYF.

The chain links TRBV2 to TRBJ1-2; 10 bases agree with TRBD1. The CDR3 is 14 residues long. With 4 bases clipped from V and 4 bases from J, the junction kept 3 bases outside the gene matches. Germline CDR1 is SNHLY and CDR2 is FYNNEI. CDR3 residues: CASSGGQGPYGYTF. In DNA form, the CDR3 reads TGTGCCAGCAGTGGGGGACAGGGGCCCTATGGCTACACCTTC.

This chain uses TRBV28 with TRBJ2-7; 9 bases fit TRBD1. Per germline, CDR1 MDHEN and CDR2 SYDVKM. J was trimmed by 4 bases and V by 2 bases; bases with no gene match: 6. The CDR3 covers 15 residues. The CDR3 reads CASSLPGQGRYEQYF. CDR3 DNA sequence: TGTGCCAGCAGTTTACCAGGACAGGGGCGATACGAGCAGTACTTC.

This clone showed up just a few times. The chain links TRBV11-2 to TRBJ1-1; 8 bases align to TRBD1. CDR1 and CDR2 from the germline V gene are SGHAT and FQNNGV. V was clipped by 1 base and J by 1 base; unmatched bases: 2. This CDR3 comprises 15 residues. CDR3 DNA sequence: TGTGCCAGCAGCTTAGGGGGGACAGGGAACACTGAAGCTTTCTTT. It codes for CASSLGGTGNTEAFF.

This clone was found a few times. This chain links TRBV12-5 with TRBJ1-6; D gene uncertain. V was cut by 0 bases and J by 9 bases, with 6 bases left in between. CDR1 is LGHNT, CDR2 FRNRAP, per germline. The CDR3 runs to 13 residues. The CDR3 sequence: CASGLVERSPLHF. CDR3 nucleotide sequence: TGTGCTAGTGGTTTGGTCGAGCGTTCACCCCTCCACTTT.

The chain employs TRBV19 and TRBJ1-1; a weak D match, TRBD1 (5 bases). The V gene lost 6 bases and the J gene lost 5 bases, with 22 bases spanning the gap. This CDR3 has 16 residues. Germline V gene data show CDR1 as LNHDA and CDR2 as SQIVND (reference sequence). For the CDR3, the DNA is TGTGCCAGTAGAAACTCTCCTTCCGGGGGAGGGACTGAAGCTTTCTTT. Its protein is CASRNSPSGGGTEAFF.

The chain joins TRBV19 to TRBJ2-7; TRBD1 is a possible D gene (6 bases). The V end lost 1 base, the J end lost 12 bases, and 16 bases lay between the germline ends. The length of the CDR3 is 13 residues. CDR1 LNHDA and CDR2 SQIVND come from the germline V gene (reference sequence). The chain's CDR3 is CASSIAGAEFVYF. The DNA for the CDR3 is TGTGCCAGTAGTATAGCAGGGGCCGAATTCGTGTACTTC.

The chain links TRBV5-1 to TRBJ2-5, with 7 bases that match TRBD2. CDR1 and CDR2 from the germline V gene are SGHRS and YFSETQ. CDR3 length: 14 residues. The V segment lost 4 bases and the J segment 7 bases; nucleotides outside the gene matches: 10. CDR3 sequence (DNA): TGCGCCAGCAGCGCCGGGACTACCGAGGGGACCCAGTACTTC. It yields the protein CASSAGTTEGTQYF.

The chain has TRBV27 and TRBJ1-2; D not certain. Germline V gene lookup returns CDR1 MNHEY and CDR2 SMNVEV (reference sequence). The CDR3 runs 13 residues. Trimming pared 4 bases from V and 2 bases from J, leaving 8 bases between. The CDR3 DNA follows: TGTGCCAGCAGTTCCCGGGAAAACTATGGCTACACCTTC. This translates into CASSSRENYGYTF.

This clone was counted only a few times. V gene TRBV9 combines with J gene TRBJ1-5; the D is unclear. CDR1 is SGDLS, CDR2 YYNGEE, per germline. This CDR3 region has 15 residues. Trimming removed 4 bases at V and 1 base at J, with 12 bases between. This chain's CDR3 is CASSQTPNSNQPQHF. The CDR3 bases are TGTGCCAGCAGCCAAACCCCCAACAGCAATCAGCCCCAGCATTTT.

V and J are TRBV9 and TRBJ2-3, with D perhaps given as TRBD1 or TRBD2 (6 bases each). Between the trimmed V and J ends, which lost 0 bases and 3 bases, there was a span of 20 bases. The CDR3 is 18 residues long. Germline V gives CDR1 SGDLS, CDR2 YYNGEE. The CDR3 sequence is CASSVGGARRDGTDTQYF. CDR3 nucleotides: TGTGCCAGCAGCGTAGGGGGGGCACGGCGGGATGGGACAGATACGCAGTATTTT.